A selection of T cell receptor beta chains follows, all from one sample in a study of cytomegalovirus exposure and HLA in healthy donors. Produced via immunoSEQ multiplex PCR; TCRdb's table is partial and in-frame only. The profile shows about 140,000 clones, roughly 77% of them singletons. The sequenced sample consisted of PBMCs. Receptors originate from a man younger than 30 in good health and CMV-seropositive. Each CDR3 is given with its conserved first and last residue. D genes are given only for firm matches. Size values are once, few and many counts, or a class for expanded clones, and some rows have none.

J gene: TRBJ1-4
clone size: -
V gene: TRBV9
D gene: TRBD1
CDR3 length: 14
CDR3 DNA: TGTGCCAGCAGCGTAGCAGGGACAGGTGAAAAACTGTTTTTT
CDR3 protein: CASSVAGTGEKLFF

J gene: TRBJ1-6
clone size: few
V gene: TRBV7-9
D gene: -
CDR3 length: 16
CDR3 DNA: TGTGCCAGCAGCTCGCCCCGGGATAGGGAAGGATCACCCCTCCACTTT
CDR3 protein: CASSSPRDREGSPLHF

J gene: TRBJ2-3
clone size: -
V gene: TRBV4-2
D gene: TRBD2
CDR3 length: 17
CDR3 DNA: TGTGCCAGCAGCCAAGAGGGTACTAGCGGGTTCACAGATACGCAGTATTTT
CDR3 protein: CASSQEGTSGFTDTQYF

J gene: TRBJ1-1
clone size: -
V gene: TRBV30
D gene: -
CDR3 length: 13
CDR3 DNA: TGTGCCTGGAGTGTCCAGGGGAACACTGAAGCTTTCTTT
CDR3 protein: CAWSVQGNTEAFF

J gene: TRBJ2-5
clone size: -
V gene: TRBV28
D gene: -
CDR3 length: 14
CDR3 DNA: TGTGCCAGCAGTCTAACCCATCGCGTGGAGACCCAGTACTTC
CDR3 protein: CASSLTHRVETQYF

J gene: TRBJ2-1
clone size: -
V gene: TRBV7-8
D gene: TRBD2
CDR3 length: 19
CDR3 DNA: TGTGCCAGCAGTTTTCCGGGACTAGCCACTACTTCCGTCTACAATGAGCAGTTCTTC
CDR3 protein: CASSFPGLATTSVYNEQFF

J gene: TRBJ1-5
clone size: -
V gene: TRBV6-5
D gene: -
CDR3 length: 13
CDR3 DNA: TGTGCCAGCAGCATCCACGGGAATCAGCCCCAGCATTTT
CDR3 protein: CASSIHGNQPQHF

J gene: TRBJ1-1
clone size: -
V gene: TRBV18
D gene: TRBD1
CDR3 length: 15
CDR3 DNA: TGTGCCAGCTCACCTCCCCAATGGACAGGCACTGAAGCTTTCTTT
CDR3 protein: CASSPPQWTGTEAFF

J gene: TRBJ1-4
clone size: few
V gene: TRBV9
D gene: TRBD1
CDR3 length: 15
CDR3 DNA: TGTGCCAGCAGCAGGACAGGGCAGGCTTCAGAAAAACTGTTTTTT
CDR3 protein: CASSRTGQASEKLFF

J gene: TRBJ2-7
clone size: -
V gene: TRBV14
D gene: -
CDR3 length: 13
CDR3 DNA: TGTGCCAGCAGCCAAGATCTAAGAGGGGAGCAGTACTTC
CDR3 protein: CASSQDLRGEQYF

J gene: TRBJ2-6
clone size: -
V gene: TRBV27
D gene: -
CDR3 length: 17
CDR3 DNA: TGTGCCAGCGGAATGGACAGACGAACTTCTGGGGCCAACGTCCTGACTTTC
CDR3 protein: CASGMDRRTSGANVLTF

J gene: TRBJ1-2
clone size: -
V gene: TRBV18
D gene: -
CDR3 length: 14
CDR3 DNA: TGTGCCAGCTCACCCTCGGGAGAAAACTATGGCTACACCTTC
CDR3 protein: CASSPSGENYGYTF

J gene: TRBJ2-3
clone size: -
V gene: TRBV18
D gene: -
CDR3 length: 12
CDR3 DNA: TGTGCCAGCTCCGTGGGAGCGGATACGCAGTATTTT
CDR3 protein: CASSVGADTQYF

J gene: TRBJ1-6
clone size: -
V gene: TRBV25-1
D gene: -
CDR3 length: 16
CDR3 DNA: TGTGCCAGCAGTGAATGGGGGACGGGCGGGGATTCACCCCTCCACTTT
CDR3 protein: CASSEWGTGGDSPLHF

J gene: TRBJ1-1
clone size: -
V gene: TRBV5-1
D gene: -
CDR3 length: 16
CDR3 DNA: TGCGCCAGCAGACTGGACGGGCTTGGGGGGAGGAATGAAGCTTTCTTT
CDR3 protein: CASRLDGLGGRNEAFF

J gene: TRBJ2-7
clone size: -
V gene: TRBV11-2
D gene: TRBD2
CDR3 length: 18
CDR3 DNA: TGTGCCAGCAGCCCCGGGGGGGCGGGAGGACTTAGCTCCTACGAGCAGTACTTC
CDR3 protein: CASSPGGAGGLSSYEQYF

J gene: TRBJ1-1
clone size: -
V gene: TRBV29-1
D gene: -
CDR3 length: 14
CDR3 DNA: TGCAGCGCCCGAGAGAGGGTCATGAACACTGAAGCTTTCTTT
CDR3 protein: CSARERVMNTEAFF

J gene: TRBJ1-5
clone size: -
V gene: TRBV6-4
D gene: TRBD1
CDR3 length: 16
CDR3 DNA: TGTGCCAGCAGTGCCTCCGGGACAGGGTGCAATCAGCCCCAGCATTTT
CDR3 protein: CASSASGTGCNQPQHF

J gene: TRBJ1-3
clone size: -
V gene: TRBV7-6
D gene: TRBD1
CDR3 length: 15
CDR3 DNA: TGTGCCAGCAGCTTCGACAGGGTCTCTGGAAACACCATATATTTT
CDR3 protein: CASSFDRVSGNTIYF

J gene: TRBJ2-7
clone size: -
V gene: TRBV5-1
D gene: TRBD2
CDR3 length: 18
CDR3 DNA: TGCGCCAGCACACTAACTAGCGGGATTATGACTACGGCCTACGAGCAGTACTTC
CDR3 protein: CASTLTSGIMTTAYEQYF

J gene: TRBJ2-1
clone size: once
V gene: TRBV7-6
D gene: TRBD2
CDR3 length: 14
CDR3 DNA: TGTGCCACACGTGCCAGCGGGAACTTCAATGAGCAGTTCTTC
CDR3 protein: CATRASGNFNEQFF

J gene: TRBJ2-7
clone size: -
V gene: TRBV28
D gene: -
CDR3 length: 15
CDR3 DNA: TGTGCCAGCAGTTTATCCTCGGACATTTCCTACGAGCAGTACTTC
CDR3 protein: CASSLSSDISYEQYF

J gene: TRBJ2-1
clone size: few
V gene: TRBV19
D gene: -
CDR3 length: 13
CDR3 DNA: TGTGCCAGTAGCACCGAGAAAAGCGGCGAGCAGTTCTTC
CDR3 protein: CASSTEKSGEQFF

J gene: TRBJ2-3
clone size: -
V gene: TRBV15
D gene: TRBD2
CDR3 length: 15
CDR3 DNA: TGTGCCACCAGCAGCAGACTAGCGGGAGTAGATACGCAGTATTTT
CDR3 protein: CATSSRLAGVDTQYF

J gene: TRBJ2-2
clone size: -
V gene: TRBV28
D gene: TRBD1
CDR3 length: 16
CDR3 DNA: TGTGCCAGCAGTTCCGTCCGGACAGGTCACACCGGGGAGCTGTTTTTT
CDR3 protein: CASSSVRTGHTGELFF

J gene: TRBJ1-3
clone size: few
V gene: TRBV9
D gene: -
CDR3 length: 13
CDR3 DNA: TGTGCCAGCAGAAGAGATGGTGGAAACACCATATATTTT
CDR3 protein: CASRRDGGNTIYF

J gene: TRBJ2-7
clone size: -
V gene: TRBV15
D gene: -
CDR3 length: 14
CDR3 DNA: TGTGCCACCAGCAGGCCGGAGGAGGAGGACGAGCAGTACTTC
CDR3 protein: CATSRPEEEDEQYF

J gene: TRBJ1-1
clone size: -
V gene: TRBV2
D gene: -
CDR3 length: 15
CDR3 DNA: TGTGCCAGCCGGGGAGGGGCAGGGAGCAACACTGAAGCTTTCTTT
CDR3 protein: CASRGGAGSNTEAFF

J gene: TRBJ2-1
clone size: once
V gene: TRBV14
D gene: TRBD1
CDR3 length: 13
CDR3 DNA: TGTGCCAGCGCCGTGACAGGGGTGAATGAGCAGTTCTTC
CDR3 protein: CASAVTGVNEQFF

J gene: TRBJ1-1
clone size: once
V gene: TRBV27
D gene: -
CDR3 length: 14
CDR3 DNA: TGTGCCAGCAGTTTAGCCGGGGGATTCACTGAAGCTTTCTTT
CDR3 protein: CASSLAGGFTEAFF

J gene: TRBJ2-6
clone size: -
V gene: TRBV7-3
D gene: TRBD1
CDR3 length: 18
CDR3 DNA: TGTGCCAGCAGCTCTCCGGGACAGGGGGCAGGTGGGGCCAACGTCCTGACTTTC
CDR3 protein: CASSSPGQGAGGANVLTF

J gene: TRBJ2-5
clone size: -
V gene: TRBV11-2
D gene: TRBD2
CDR3 length: 19
CDR3 DNA: TGTGCCAGCAGCCTCAGGTCGGGGCTAGCGGGAGGGCTGGGGGAGACCCAGTACTTC
CDR3 protein: CASSLRSGLAGGLGETQYF

J gene: TRBJ1-3
clone size: -
V gene: TRBV30
D gene: TRBD1
CDR3 length: 16
CDR3 DNA: TGTGCCTGGGGGGGGCTCCTTCGGACAGGGAGAAACACCATATATTTT
CDR3 protein: CAWGGLLRTGRNTIYF